This TCR beta chain was found in a study of CD4 T cell repertoires in COVID-19. Whole-study results and caveats: Sharing of several most expanded SARS-CoV-2-reactive clonotypes across memory subsets suggested intraclonal diversification.

Clones were read by immunoSEQ multiplex PCR, and TCRdb kept only the in-frame ones, dropping some. In the table there are some 80,000 clones, roughly 85% of which are singletons. The germline gives CDR1 SGHTA, CDR2 FQGNSA. V lost 5 bases to trimming and J lost 2 bases, with 8 bases between them. This CDR3 contains 13 residues. About this clone: Its antigen is still unknown.

The chain combines TRBV7-2 with TRBJ2-3; D is unclear. The starting material was CD4+ T cells from peripheral blood, obtained after recovery from COVID-19. The clonotype originates from a human donor who had COVID-19. The CDR3 loop reads CASSHANTDTQYF. The CDR3 nucleotides are TGTGCCAGCAGCCACGCGAACACAGATACGCAGTATTTT.